Shown below are 10 T cell receptor beta chains from a single sample sequenced in a study of blood T cell repertoires in COVID-19. Sequencing was performed with immunoSEQ multiplex PCR; in TCRdb, only in-frame clones are kept and a portion is missing. The profile shows around 200,000 clones, approximately 88% of them singletons. The specimen was peripheral blood. All receptors derive from a man aged 35 to 55 with acute or convalescent COVID-19.

This rearrangement joins TRBV10-3 to TRBJ1-4; 9 bases line up with TRBD1. Germline CDR1 is ENHRY and CDR2 is SYGVKD. V trimming: 4 bases; J trimming: 5 bases; junction bases outside the gene matches: 14. The CDR3 spans 18 residues. CDR3 loop: CAISAAWRDRDINEKLFF. CDR3 DNA: TGTGCCATCAGTGCTGCCTGGCGGGACAGGGACATCAATGAAAAACTGTTTTTT.

This chain connects TRBV30 to TRBJ2-6; D remains ambiguous. CDR1 is GTSNPN and CDR2 is SVGIG in the germline V gene (reference sequence). The CDR3 contains 16 residues. Trimming stripped 2 bases from V and 1 base from J, with 12 bases between. Here the CDR3 reads CAWSPSGESGANVLTF. In DNA, the CDR3 is TGTGCCTGGAGTCCTTCGGGTGAATCTGGGGCCAACGTCCTGACTTTC. Using reference TRBV30 and TRBJ2-6 for the parts outside the CDR3, the full variable domain is SQTIHQWPATLVQPVGSPLSLECTVEGTSNPNLYWYRQAAGRGLQLLFYSVGIGQISSEVPQNLSASRPQDRQFILSSKKLLLSDSGFYLCAWSPSGESGANVLTFGAGSRLTVL.

The gene calls are TRBV28 and TRBJ2-5, with D perhaps TRBD2 (5 bases). Germline V gene lookup returns CDR1 MDHEN and CDR2 SYDVKM. This CDR3 has 14 residues. The V end was cut by 6 bases, the J end by 5 bases, with 16 bases between. The CDR3 coding sequence is TGTGCCAGCAGCCTAAGCGGTTGGGCTGAGACCCAGTACTTC. Amino acid sequence: CASSLSGWAETQYF.

CDR3 residues: CASSPLAGATDTQYF. The CDR3 DNA reads TGCGCCAGCAGCCCTTTAGCGGGGGCCACAGATACGCAGTATTTT. The rearrangement links TRBV4-3 to TRBJ2-3; 9 nucleotides agree with TRBD2. Trimming removed 4 bases from V and 2 bases from J; junction bases left unmatched: 4. Germline-derived CDR1 and CDR2 are LGHNA and YSLEER. This CDR3 is 15 amino acids long.

This CDR3 is CASTLTSPQETQYF. As DNA, the CDR3 is TGTGCCAGCACCCTGACTAGCCCCCAAGAGACCCAGTACTTC. The rearrangement joins TRBV2 to TRBJ2-5, with 7 bases aligning to TRBD2. Losses at the gene ends were 7 bases for V and 1 base for J; bases not matched to a gene: 6. The CDR3 covers 14 residues. Germline V lookup: CDR1 SNHLY, CDR2 FYNNEI. Full variable domain (missing parts from reference TRBV2 and TRBJ2-5): EPEVTQTPSHQVTQMGQEVILRCVPISNHLYFYWYRQILGQKVEFLVSFYNNEISEKSEIFDDQFSVERPDGSNFTLKIRSTKLEDSAMYFCASTLTSPQETQYFGPGTRLLVL.

V and J are TRBV19 and TRBJ2-5; D is unresolved. Trimming left V 3 bases short and J 1 base short, with 12 bases between. CDR3 size: 15 residues. Germline CDR1 and CDR2: LNHDA and SQIVND (reference sequence). The CDR3 sequence is CASSMGAGSQETQYF. The CDR3 nucleotides read TGTGCCAGTAGTATGGGCGCCGGCAGCCAAGAGACCCAGTACTTC.

The V gene is TRBV6-1, the J gene TRBJ1-2; D is ambiguous. The CDR3 totals 12 residues. V was pared by 2 bases and J by 8 bases, with 9 bases between. CDR1 and CDR2 (germline): MNHNS, SASEGT. This chain's CDR3 is CASSESGYGYTF. The CDR3, as DNA: TGTGCCAGCAGTGAATCCGGTTACGGCTACACCTTC.

This rearrangement joins TRBV4-1 to TRBJ2-7, with D maybe TRBD1 (6 bases). V lost 0 bases and J 7 bases, leaving 13 bases between the germline ends. The CDR3 is 14 residues long. In germline, CDR1 is MGHRA, CDR2 YSYEKL. CDR3 in DNA: TGCGCCAGCAGCCAAGACTACAGGGAAGAGGAGCAGTACTTC. Protein product: CASSQDYREEEQYF.

The genes are TRBV19 and TRBJ2-1; the D gene is possibly TRBD2 (5 bases). The V gene's germline CDR1 is LNHDA and CDR2 SQIVND (reference sequence). The CDR3 has 14 residues. V lost 0 bases and J 5 bases, leaving 8 bases between the germline ends. DNA for the CDR3: TGTGCCAGTAGTATAGACCGGACTCACAATGAGCAGTTCTTC. It translates to CASSIDRTHNEQFF.

Only one count was recorded for this clone. The chain joins TRBV11-2 to TRBJ2-7, with D maybe TRBD2 (6 bases). CDR1 is SGHAT, CDR2 FQNNGV, per germline. The CDR3 runs to 14 residues. The V end was cut by 6 bases, the J end by 3 bases, with 15 bases between. The CDR3 sequence: CASSFGGEYYEQYF. The CDR3, as DNA: TGTGCCAGCAGTTTTGGCGGGGAATACTACGAGCAGTACTTC.